A single sample gave rise to the 29 T cell receptor beta chains below, sequenced in a study of T-cell reconstitution after alpha-beta-depleted transplantation in children. For TCRbeta, the library was prepared with unique molecular identifiers. MiXCR was run by TCRdb on the PCR reads, yielding one entry per CDR3 protein. The sample lists fewer than 550,000 distinct CDR3 sequences, over 10% occurring once. Sequencing used PBMCs, mostly from graft donor cells, obtained 180 days after TCRalphabeta/CD19-depleted stem cell transplant. These receptors were taken from a female patient aged 2-9 years who had a stem cell transplant for aplastic anemia, so the T cells may come from the graft donor.

This clonotype has more than one count but fewer than ten. The J gene is TRBJ1-1, the V gene TRBV6-1; no reliable D call. The germline V gene has CDR1 MNHNS and CDR2 SASEGT. The V end lost 4 bases, the J end lost 0 bases, and 6 bases lay between the germline ends. The CDR3 contains 13 residues. CDR3 DNA sequence: TGTGCCAGCAGTGCCGAGATGAACACTGAAGCTTTCTTT. Encoded protein: CASSAEMNTEAFF.

This clonotype was seen a few times. The rearrangement uses TRBV12-3 or TRBV12-4 and TRBJ1-5; D unresolved. The V end was cut by 6 bases, the J end by 1 base, with 10 bases between. The CDR3 has 14 amino acids. CDR3 bases: TGTGCCAGCAGGAATCAAGGGAGCAATCAGCCCCAGCATTTT. It encodes CASRNQGSNQPQHF.

A few counts support this clonotype. V is TRBV2 and J is TRBJ1-6; 7 bases are a match to TRBD1. Germline assignment: CDR1 SNHLY and CDR2 FYNNEI. V was clipped by 4 bases and J by 4 bases; unmatched bases: 4. The CDR3 spans 15 residues. The CDR3 sequence is CASSAGTVYNSPLHF. The CDR3 DNA reads as TGTGCCAGCAGTGCCGGGACAGTATATAATTCACCCCTCCACTTT.

The J gene is TRBJ1-4, the V gene TRBV15; 9 nucleotides line up with TRBD1. Germline loops: CDR1 LNHNV, CDR2 YYDKDF (reference sequence). CDR3 size: 15 residues. The V segment lost 5 bases and the J segment 4 bases; nucleotides outside the gene matches: 5. The CDR3 nucleotides read TGTGCCACCAGCTTCCGACAGGGGGTTAATGAAAAACTGTTTTTT. Translating it yields CATSFRQGVNEKLFF. Together with reference TRBV15 and TRBJ1-4, the CDR3 gives the full variable domain: DAMVIQNPRYQVTQFGKPVTLSCSQTLNHNVMYWYQQKSSQAPKLLFHYYDKDFNNEADTPDNFQSRRPNTSFCFLDIRSPGLGDTAMYLCATSFRQGVNEKLFFGSGTQLSVL.

This clonotype has only a few counts. V usage is TRBV19 and J usage is TRBJ1-3; D remains unclear. Germline V lookup: CDR1 LNHDA, CDR2 SQIVND (reference sequence). The V and J ends lost 3 bases and 4 bases respectively, with 16 bases between them. This CDR3 contains 16 residues. CDR3 DNA sequence: TGTGCCAGTAGTATCCCGACCCCGGGGTACGGAAACACCATATATTTT. It specifies CASSIPTPGYGNTIYF.

This clonotype was recorded a few times. The chain links TRBV3-1 to TRBJ1-4; 8 bases are a match to TRBD1. The CDR3 is 16 amino acids. The germline gives CDR1 LGHDT, CDR2 YNNKEL (reference sequence). J gave up 3 bases and V 2 bases, and 5 bases lay outside the gene matches. The CDR3 spells CASSQKPGQANEKLFF. The CDR3 nucleotides are TGTGCCAGCAGCCAAAAACCGGGACAGGCTAATGAAAAACTGTTTTTT.

The chain has TRBV29-1 and TRBJ2-1; 11 bases align to TRBD2. This CDR3 spans 12 amino acids. Germline V gene data show CDR1 as SQVTM and CDR2 as ANQGSEA. The V gene end was trimmed by 6 bases and the J gene end by 6 bases; junction bases not matched to a gene: 1. Written as DNA, the CDR3 is TGCAGCGTCGGGACTAGCGGCAATGAGCAGTTCTTC. Its translation is CSVGTSGNEQFF.

This rearrangement joins TRBV28 to TRBJ2-1; TRBD1 matches at 12 bases. Germline CDR1 and CDR2: MDHEN and SYDVKM. The V segment lost 6 bases and the J segment 6 bases; nucleotides outside the gene matches: 9. CDR3 length equals 16 residues. The CDR3 DNA sequence: TGTGCCAGCAGGGGGACAGGGGGCGCCCCGGGCAATGAGCAGTTCTTC. Amino acid sequence: CASRGTGGAPGNEQFF.

In this sample, this clonotype turned up a few times. V usage is TRBV12-3 or TRBV12-4 and J usage is TRBJ2-2, with D perhaps TRBD2 (6 bases). V lost 2 bases, J lost 5 bases, and 9 bases lay in between. The CDR3 consists of 14 residues. CDR3 bases: TGTGCCAGCAGTTTATTTCTAGCGACCGGGGAGCTGTTTTTT. It encodes CASSLFLATGELFF.

This rearrangement joins TRBV27 to TRBJ1-2; D is unclear. Trimming removed 7 bases at V and 2 bases at J, with 14 bases between. The V gene's germline CDR1 is MNHEY and CDR2 SMNVEV (reference sequence). The length of the CDR3 is 14 residues. The CDR3 loop is CASTSYSVNYGYTF. CDR3 DNA: TGTGCCAGCACCTCGTACAGCGTCAACTATGGCTACACCTTC.

This clonotype has just a few counts. V gene TRBV2 combines with J gene TRBJ1-2, with a weak D call TRBD1 (5 bases). The CDR3 runs to 16 residues. Germline V gene lookup returns CDR1 SNHLY and CDR2 FYNNEI. V gave up 5 bases and J gave up 2 bases, with 18 bases separating them. CDR3 coding DNA: TGTGCCAGCAGTTTTGACAGTCATGGGGGGAACTATGGCTACACCTTC. Translating it yields CASSFDSHGGNYGYTF.

The chain has TRBV21-1 and TRBJ2-7; TRBD2 is the table's D call, not checked against the DNA. TRBV21-1 is designated a pseudogene. The CDR3 sequence is 17 residues long. Written as DNA, the CDR3 is TGTGCCAGCAGCATACGTACTAGCGGGAGGGCCTCCTACGAGCAGTACGTC. It is translated as CASSIRTSGRASYEQYV.

In its sample, this clonotype was seen a few times. This chain connects TRBV20-1 to TRBJ1-4; D remains ambiguous. V lost 3 bases, J lost 0 bases, and 5 bases lay in between. This CDR3 has 13 residues. Germline V gene lookup returns CDR1 DFQATT and CDR2 SNEGSKA (reference sequence). The CDR3 sequence is CSARNATNEKLFF. For the CDR3, the DNA is TGCAGTGCTAGGAATGCAACTAATGAAAAACTGTTTTTT.

This chain joins TRBV29-1 and TRBJ2-1; no clear D gene. Germline V gene sequence: CDR1 SQVTM, CDR2 ANQGSEA. V was pared by 3 bases and J by 9 bases, with 6 bases between. The CDR3 runs 10 residues. For the CDR3, the DNA is TGCAGCGTTGACCTGGGTGAGCAGTTCTTC. Amino acids: CSVDLGEQFF.

This chain uses TRBV20-1 with TRBJ1-4; tentative D call: TRBD1 (5 bases). CDR3 size: 13 residues. V lost 1 base and J 8 bases, leaving 11 bases between the germline ends. Germline V gene data show CDR1 as DFQATT and CDR2 as SNEGSKA (reference sequence). CDR3: CSARGWDGEKLFF. CDR3 DNA: TGCAGTGCTAGAGGGTGGGACGGCGAAAAACTGTTTTTT.

This clonotype was seen many times. V gene TRBV15 combines with J gene TRBJ1-3, with D unclear. CDR1 and CDR2 (germline): LNHNV, YYDKDF (reference sequence). This CDR3 is 13 amino acids long. Trimming cost V 0 bases and J 4 bases, with 4 bases left between them. CDR3 protein: CATSRDGGNTIYF. Here the CDR3 DNA reads TGTGCCACCAGCAGAGATGGGGGAAACACCATATATTTT.

This clonotype has ten or more counts. The chain is built from TRBV29-1 and TRBJ2-1, with a tentative D call TRBD1 (8 bases). V lost 7 bases, J lost 9 bases, and 19 bases lay in between. CDR1 is SQVTM and CDR2 is ANQGSEA in the germline V gene. CDR3 size: 13 residues. The CDR3 sequence is CSGRGTGSAEQFF. The CDR3 DNA reads TGCAGCGGGCGGGGGACAGGTTCGGCTGAGCAGTTCTTC.

This clonotype was counted a few times. V is TRBV5-1 and J is TRBJ2-7; unclear D gene. V gave up 0 bases and J gave up 5 bases, with 9 bases separating them. CDR1 and CDR2 from the germline V gene are SGHRS and YFSETQ. The CDR3 spans 13 residues. Here the CDR3 DNA reads TGCGCCAGCAGCTTGGAGTCCCTCCACGAGCAGTACTTC. Translated, it gives CASSLESLHEQYF.

This clonotype was counted between two and nine times. This rearrangement joins TRBV7-9 to TRBJ2-7, with TRBD2 identical over 12 bases. This CDR3 spans 17 amino acids. CDR1 and CDR2 (germline): SEHNR, FQNEAQ (reference sequence). J gave up 5 bases and V 2 bases, and 10 bases lay outside the gene matches. The CDR3: CASSLSLAGGPLDEQYF. The CDR3 DNA follows: TGTGCCAGCAGCTTATCGCTAGCGGGAGGGCCGCTAGACGAGCAGTACTTC. The full variable domain, in which reference TRBV7-9 and TRBJ2-7 provide the parts outside the CDR3, is DTGVSQNPRHKITKRGQNVTFRCDPISEHNRLYWYRQTLGQGPEFLTYFQNEAQLEKSRLLSDRFSAERPKGSFSTLEIQRTEQGDSAMYLCASSLSLAGGPLDEQYFGPGTRLTVT.

This clonotype was seen ten or more times. The chain recombines TRBV14 with TRBJ2-7; no firm D call. From germline, CDR1 is SGHDN and CDR2 FVKESK. With 4 bases removed from V and 3 bases from J, the gap between germline ends came to 7 bases. This CDR3 is built from 12 residues. CDR3 sequence: CASSRTRYEQYF. The CDR3 DNA sequence: TGTGCCAGCAGCCGCACCCGCTACGAGCAGTACTTC.

This clonotype was detected ten times or more. This sequence joins TRBV5-1 and TRBJ2-3; D might be TRBD1 (6 bases). Germline V lookup: CDR1 SGHRS, CDR2 YFSETQ. The CDR3 extends over 15 amino acids. V lost 1 base and J lost 6, with 15 bases in between. CDR3 sequence reads: CASSLTTGVVDTQYF. CDR3 nucleotide sequence: TGCGCCAGCAGCTTGACGACAGGCGTTGTGGATACGCAGTATTTT.

The CDR3 DNA sequence: TGTGCCAGCAGCTTAGATGGGATGTCCTACGAGCAGTACTTC. Its protein is CASSLDGMSYEQYF. The gene calls are TRBV7-6 and TRBJ2-7; D not resolved. The germline V and J ends were trimmed by 1 base and 1 base, with 8 bases remaining between them. The CDR3 totals 14 residues. CDR1 and CDR2 from the germline V gene are SGHVS and FNYEAQ.

This clonotype was observed at least ten times. The V gene is TRBV5-1, the J gene TRBJ1-3, with D possibly being TRBD1 (5 bases). Trimming removed 0 bases at V and 4 bases at J, with 8 bases between. The CDR3 totals 14 residues. Germline lookup yields CDR1 SGHRS and CDR2 YFSETQ. CDR3 sequence: CASSLAGQGNTIYF. The CDR3 region has the DNA TGCGCCAGCAGCTTGGCAGGGCAAGGAAACACCATATATTTT.

This chain joins TRBV5-6 and TRBJ2-5; unclear D gene. This CDR3 is built from 13 residues. V lost 0 bases to trimming and J lost 5 bases, with 8 bases between them. Germline V CDR1 and CDR2: SGHDT, YYEEEE. The chain's CDR3 is CASSLASRETQYF. The DNA of the CDR3 is TGTGCCAGCAGCTTGGCTAGTCGGGAGACCCAGTACTTC.

This chain connects TRBV7-9 to TRBJ2-3; D not resolved. This CDR3 comprises 14 residues. Looked up from germline, CDR1 is SEHNR and CDR2 is FQNEAQ (reference sequence). Trimming took 5 bases from V and 1 from J, leaving 10 bases between them. The CDR3 here is CASSPPVGTDTQYF. The CDR3 bases are TGTGCCAGCAGCCCCCCGGTGGGCACAGATACGCAGTATTTT. The full variable domain, completed using reference TRBV7-9 and TRBJ2-3, is DTGVSQNPRHKITKRGQNVTFRCDPISEHNRLYWYRQTLGQGPEFLTYFQNEAQLEKSRLLSDRFSAERPKGSFSTLEIQRTEQGDSAMYLCASSPPVGTDTQYFGPGTRLTVL.

The table lists this clonotype with a few counts. The chain carries TRBV20-1 and TRBJ1-1; D not resolved. The V gene lost 5 bases and the J gene lost 5 bases, with 9 bases spanning the gap. The germline V gene encodes CDR1 DFQATT and CDR2 SNEGSKA (reference sequence). This CDR3 is 11 amino acids long. In nucleotides, the CDR3 is TGCAGTGCTCCACGGGGAACTGAAGCTTTCTTT. Protein product: CSAPRGTEAFF.

In its sample, this clonotype was seen a few times. V and J are TRBV9 and TRBJ2-3, with TRBD2 matching 11 bases. With 4 bases clipped from V and 3 bases from J, the junction kept 13 bases outside the gene matches. The CDR3 extends over 18 amino acids. Germline CDR1 is SGDLS and CDR2 is YYNGEE. In DNA, the CDR3 is TGTGCCAGCAGCACCCCTTGGGGACTAGCGGTTGAGACAGATACGCAGTATTTT. Its protein is CASSTPWGLAVETDTQYF.

In this sample, this clonotype turned up many times. The gene calls are TRBV15 and TRBJ2-1, with 14 positions matching TRBD2. Per germline, CDR1 LNHNV and CDR2 YYDKDF (reference sequence). This CDR3 is 19 amino acids long. Germline trimming cut 1 base from V and 2 bases from J; bases unmatched to any gene: 7. The CDR3 reads CATSRVGLAGGQTYNEQFF. As DNA, the CDR3 is TGTGCCACCAGCAGAGTTGGACTAGCGGGAGGCCAGACCTACAATGAGCAGTTCTTC. Together with reference TRBV15 and TRBJ2-1, the CDR3 gives the full variable domain: DAMVIQNPRYQVTQFGKPVTLSCSQTLNHNVMYWYQQKSSQAPKLLFHYYDKDFNNEADTPDNFQSRRPNTSFCFLDIRSPGLGDTAMYLCATSRVGLAGGQTYNEQFFGPGTRLTVL.

This clonotype was counted a few times. This chain connects TRBV7-9 to TRBJ1-5; D might be TRBD1 (6 bases). This CDR3 has 15 residues. Germline CDR1 and CDR2: SEHNR and FQNEAQ (reference sequence). V dropped 4 bases and J dropped 6 bases, with 16 bases sitting between them. The CDR3 here is CASSSLIGGIQPQHF. The CDR3 DNA is TGTGCCAGCAGCTCACTTATAGGGGGGATTCAGCCCCAGCATTTT.